The present T cell receptor beta chain was sequenced within a study of T cell repertoires in cytomegalovirus infection. Study information: HLA-C-restricted CMV epitopes, recently identified, and well-studied HLA-B-restricted ones were used by the study.

Trimming removed 2 bases at V and 8 bases at J, with 15 bases between. The CDR3 is 15 amino acids. The germline gives CDR1 SGHVS, CDR2 FQNEAQ. MiXCR, applied by TCRdb to the reads, yields one record per CDR3 protein. The sample consists of 250,000 to 400,000 distinct CDR3 sequences, 25% of them appearing once. This clonotype was found a few times. The antigen is not known. V is TRBV7-8 and J is TRBJ2-2; no clear D gene. Source: cultured PBMCs, taken from culture after CMV antigen stimulation. The sequence was obtained from a human donor in good health (CMV status not recorded). Some clones in this sample may be carry-over from other donors' samples. DNA of the CDR3: TGTGCCAGCAGCTTAACGCGCTTTGGGTTAGGGGAGCTGTTTTTT. It translates to CASSLTRFGLGELFF.